These 2 T cell receptor beta chains were sequenced from one sample in a study of OX40 agonist ivuxolimab in advanced cancers. Measured with immunoSEQ multiplex PCR; TCRdb has only the in-frame clones, and not every one. This table has about 89,000 clones, approximately 90% appearing once. This material consisted of CD4+ or CD8+ T cells sorted from blood, taken in a trial of the OX40 agonist ivuxolimab. The receptor source for this set is an adult with an advanced solid tumor such as melanoma, head and neck, liver or kidney cancer.

The CDR3 nucleotides read TGTGCCAGCAGTGAAGGAAGGGGGAAAGGCTATGGCTACACCTTC. It encodes CASSEGRGKGYGYTF. The chain links TRBV6-1 to TRBJ1-2, with D maybe TRBD1 (6 bases). V was shortened by 1 base and J by 4 bases, with 13 bases between the two germline ends. Germline assignment: CDR1 MNHNS and CDR2 SASEGT. This CDR3 contains 15 residues.

Only one count was recorded for this clone. Here the CDR3 DNA reads TGTGCCAGCAGTGCTGACAGGGCCTACAATGAGCAGTTCTTC. Protein product: CASSADRAYNEQFF. This rearrangement joins TRBV2 to TRBJ2-1, with 7 positions matching TRBD1. With V trimmed by 4 bases and J by 2 bases, 2 bases remained unmatched. The CDR3 contains 14 residues. Germline loops: CDR1 SNHLY, CDR2 FYNNEI.